The rows below give T cell receptor beta chains drawn from one sample of a study of CD8+CD57+ T cells in acquired aplastic anemia. TCRdb used MiXCR to reprocess the reads, holding one entry per CDR3 protein. Among hundreds of thousands of distinct CDR3 sequences listed, 47% were seen once. The sample consisted of sorted CD4+, CD8+, or CD8+CD57+ T cells (not recorded which) from PBMCs. The receptor set was obtained from a human donor with aplastic anemia. Each CDR3 is given with its conserved first and last residue. Each record gives: clone size, V gene, J gene, D gene, CDR3 protein, CDR3 DNA. A D gene is named only where the DNA matches it firmly. Clone size is given for some rows only: seen once, a few or many times, or a class if the clone is expanded.

clone_size: NA; v_call: TRBV6-5; j_call: TRBJ1-1; d_call: TRBD1; cdr3_aa: CASSQPDRGNTEAFF; cdr3_nt: TGTGCCAGCAGCCAACCGGACAGGGGGAACACTGAAGCTTTCTTT
clone_size: many; v_call: TRBV7-9; j_call: TRBJ1-1; d_call: NA; cdr3_aa: CASRPLVNTEAFF; cdr3_nt: TGTGCCAGCAGGCCGCTGGTGAACACTGAAGCTTTCTTT
clone_size: many; v_call: TRBV2; j_call: TRBJ2-3; d_call: TRBD1; cdr3_aa: CASSERGPLRADTQYF; cdr3_nt: TGTGCCAGCAGTGAAAGGGGGCCGCTCCGGGCAGATACGCAGTATTTT
clone_size: many; v_call: TRBV28; j_call: TRBJ2-1; d_call: TRBD1; cdr3_aa: CASTSGTGYYNEQFF; cdr3_nt: TGTGCCAGCACATCCGGGACAGGCTACTACAATGAGCAGTTCTTC
clone_size: NA; v_call: TRBV10-1; j_call: TRBJ2-7; d_call: NA; cdr3_aa: CASSDGGPGFEQYF; cdr3_nt: TGCGCCAGCAGTGATGGCGGGCCCGGTTTCGAGCAGTACTTC
clone_size: many; v_call: TRBV4-1; j_call: TRBJ2-1; d_call: TRBD2; cdr3_aa: CASSQGTSGSFNEQFF; cdr3_nt: TGCGCCAGCAGCCAGGGGACTAGCGGGAGTTTCAATGAGCAGTTCTTC
clone_size: many; v_call: TRBV7-2; j_call: TRBJ2-7; d_call: NA; cdr3_aa: CASSQAGRAIHYEQYF; cdr3_nt: TGTGCCAGCAGCCAAGCGGGTCGGGCGATTCACTACGAGCAGTACTTC
clone_size: few; v_call: TRBV3-1; j_call: TRBJ1-5; d_call: NA; cdr3_aa: CASSLTQYSNQPQHF; cdr3_nt: TGTGCCAGCAGCCTCACCCAGTATAGCAATCAGCCCCAGCATTTT
clone_size: NA; v_call: TRBV10-3; j_call: TRBJ1-5; d_call: NA; cdr3_aa: CAIGVDSNQPQHF; cdr3_nt: TGTGCCATCGGTGTAGATAGCAATCAGCCCCAGCATTTT
clone_size: once; v_call: TRBV20-1; j_call: TRBJ2-3; d_call: NA; cdr3_aa: CSAFRTDGTDTQYF; cdr3_nt: TGCAGTGCTTTCCGGACAGACGGCACAGATACGCAGTATTTT
clone_size: NA; v_call: TRBV15; j_call: TRBJ1-5; d_call: NA; cdr3_aa: CATSSRQINQPQHF; cdr3_nt: TGTGCCACCAGCAGTAGACAGATCAATCAGCCCCAGCATTTT
clone_size: NA; v_call: TRBV4-1; j_call: TRBJ1-2; d_call: TRBD1; cdr3_aa: CASSPASDRGRYGYTF; cdr3_nt: TGCGCCAGCAGCCCCGCTTCGGACAGGGGGCGATATGGCTACACCTTC
clone_size: once; v_call: TRBV4-3; j_call: TRBJ2-7; d_call: TRBD1; cdr3_aa: CASSQPGQVYEQYF; cdr3_nt: TGCGCCAGCAGCCAACCGGGACAGGTATACGAGCAGTACTTC
clone_size: few; v_call: TRBV27; j_call: TRBJ1-2; d_call: NA; cdr3_aa: CASSLSGSSGYTF; cdr3_nt: TGTGCCAGCAGTTTATCGGGGAGCAGTGGCTACACCTTC
clone_size: once; v_call: TRBV10-2; j_call: TRBJ2-1; d_call: TRBD2; cdr3_aa: CASSDGLAGGPSSYNEQFF; cdr3_nt: TGCGCCAGCAGTGACGGGCTAGCGGGGGGGCCAAGCTCCTACAATGAGCAGTTCTTC
clone_size: many; v_call: TRBV7-6; j_call: TRBJ2-5; d_call: NA; cdr3_aa: CASSAHARSKDTQYF; cdr3_nt: TGTGCCAGCAGCGCCCATGCCCGTAGCAAAGATACCCAGTACTTC
clone_size: NA; v_call: TRBV10-1; j_call: TRBJ2-7; d_call: TRBD2; cdr3_aa: CASSDGGTSGGKEQYF; cdr3_nt: TGCGCCAGCAGTGATGGCGGGACTAGCGGGGGGAAGGAGCAGTACTTC
clone_size: NA; v_call: TRBV10-2; j_call: TRBJ1-1; d_call: NA; cdr3_aa: CASSERGATEAFF; cdr3_nt: TGCGCCAGCAGTGAAAGGGGAGCCACTGAAGCTTTCTTT
clone_size: NA; v_call: TRBV13; j_call: TRBJ2-7; d_call: NA; cdr3_aa: CASSPPSGVSEQYF; cdr3_nt: TGTGCCAGCAGCCCCCCCTCAGGGGTGAGCGAGCAGTACTTC
clone_size: few; v_call: TRBV7-4; j_call: TRBJ2-7; d_call: TRBD1; cdr3_aa: CASSITGGFDSYEQYF; cdr3_nt: TGTGCCAGCAGCATCACAGGGGGCTTTGACTCCTACGAGCAGTACTTC
clone_size: many; v_call: TRBV3-1; j_call: TRBJ1-1; d_call: NA; cdr3_aa: CASSQERGMTEAFF; cdr3_nt: TGTGCCAGCAGCCAAGAGCGAGGGATGACTGAAGCTTTCTTT
clone_size: many; v_call: TRBV2; j_call: TRBJ2-2; d_call: TRBD1; cdr3_aa: CASRDRVTGELFF; cdr3_nt: TGTGCCAGCAGGGACAGGGTCACCGGGGAGCTGTTTTTT
clone_size: NA; v_call: TRBV7-3; j_call: TRBJ2-5; d_call: TRBD2; cdr3_aa: CASSLKGRASGGKETQYF; cdr3_nt: TGTGCCAGCAGCTTAAAGGGCAGGGCTAGCGGGGGAAAAGAGACCCAGTACTTC
clone_size: NA; v_call: TRBV6-5; j_call: TRBJ1-5; d_call: TRBD1; cdr3_aa: CASSLGTGGVGNQPQHF; cdr3_nt: TGTGCCAGCAGCCTCGGGACAGGGGGCGTTGGAAATCAGCCCCAGCATTTT
clone_size: NA; v_call: TRBV27; j_call: TRBJ1-2; d_call: NA; cdr3_aa: CGSSGRGYGYTF; cdr3_nt: TGTGGCAGCTCGGGTCGGGGCTATGGCTACACCTTC
clone_size: many; v_call: TRBV7-7; j_call: TRBJ2-1; d_call: TRBD2; cdr3_aa: CASSPQGGSGGAAEQFF; cdr3_nt: TGTGCTAGCAGCCCACAGGGGGGTAGCGGGGGGGCCGCTGAGCAGTTCTTC
clone_size: once; v_call: TRBV19; j_call: TRBJ1-6; d_call: NA; cdr3_aa: CASRSSGRLNSPLHF; cdr3_nt: TGTGCCAGTAGGTCGTCGGGACGCCTAAATTCACCCCTCCACTTT
clone_size: NA; v_call: TRBV10-3; j_call: TRBJ2-2; d_call: TRBD2; cdr3_aa: CASRTSGRYTGELFF; cdr3_nt: TGTGCCAGCAGGACTAGCGGGAGATACACCGGGGAGCTGTTTTTT
clone_size: once; v_call: TRBV7-3; j_call: TRBJ2-5; d_call: TRBD2; cdr3_aa: CASSERGGPETQYF; cdr3_nt: TGTGCCAGCAGTGAGCGGGGGGGCCCCGAGACCCAGTACTTC
clone_size: NA; v_call: TRBV20-1; j_call: TRBJ1-1; d_call: NA; cdr3_aa: CSARAARGAFF; cdr3_nt: TGCAGTGCTAGGGCCGCCAGGGGAGCTTTCTTT
clone_size: many; v_call: TRBV9; j_call: TRBJ1-1; d_call: TRBD1; cdr3_aa: CASSSDRGPGKAFF; cdr3_nt: TGTGCCAGCAGCTCGGACAGGGGGCCCGGTAAAGCTTTCTTT
clone_size: many; v_call: TRBV2; j_call: TRBJ1-1; d_call: NA; cdr3_aa: CASRRDRKNEAFF; cdr3_nt: TGTGCCAGCAGAAGAGACAGGAAGAATGAAGCTTTCTTT
clone_size: NA; v_call: TRBV3-1; j_call: TRBJ2-7; d_call: TRBD1; cdr3_aa: CASNRGQEVYEQYF; cdr3_nt: TGTGCCAGCAACCGAGGACAGGAGGTCTACGAGCAGTACTTC
clone_size: many; v_call: TRBV6-2/TRBV6-3; j_call: TRBJ2-7; d_call: NA; cdr3_aa: CASSPGEGGAYEQYF; cdr3_nt: TGTGCCAGCAGTCCCGGGGAGGGGGGAGCCTACGAGCAGTACTTC
clone_size: NA; v_call: TRBV15; j_call: TRBJ1-5; d_call: NA; cdr3_aa: CATSRERAANQPQHF; cdr3_nt: TGTGCCACCAGCAGAGAACGGGCCGCGAATCAGCCCCAGCATTTT
clone_size: NA; v_call: TRBV9; j_call: TRBJ1-2; d_call: NA; cdr3_aa: CASSDQRNGYTF; cdr3_nt: TGTGCCAGCAGCGATCAAAGGAATGGCTACACCTTC
clone_size: few; v_call: TRBV7-2; j_call: TRBJ1-6; d_call: NA; cdr3_aa: CASSLTGGGESPLHF; cdr3_nt: TGTGCCAGCAGCTTGACAGGCGGTGGGGAATCACCCCTCCACTTT
clone_size: many; v_call: TRBV2; j_call: TRBJ2-7; d_call: TRBD2; cdr3_aa: CASSEGAGAIYEQYF; cdr3_nt: TGTGCCAGCAGTGAAGGCGCGGGAGCTATCTACGAGCAGTACTTC
clone_size: many; v_call: TRBV6-1; j_call: TRBJ1-4; d_call: TRBD1; cdr3_aa: CASSPSGTGDEKLFF; cdr3_nt: TGTGCCAGCAGCCCTTCTGGGACAGGGGATGAAAAACTGTTTTTT
clone_size: many; v_call: TRBV7-7; j_call: TRBJ2-7; d_call: NA; cdr3_aa: CASSLDPVGDYEQYF; cdr3_nt: TGTGCTAGCAGCTTAGACCCCGTGGGGGACTACGAGCAGTACTTC
clone_size: many; v_call: TRBV5-6; j_call: TRBJ2-3; d_call: TRBD2; cdr3_aa: CASSLTSSASGLLTQYF; cdr3_nt: TGTGCCAGCAGCTTAACAAGTTCGGCTAGCGGGTTGCTTACGCAGTATTTT
clone_size: many; v_call: TRBV9; j_call: TRBJ2-2; d_call: TRBD1; cdr3_aa: CASSPGTGGRGELFF; cdr3_nt: TGTGCCAGCAGCCCCGGGACAGGGGGCAGGGGGGAGCTGTTTTTT
clone_size: NA; v_call: TRBV19; j_call: TRBJ1-1; d_call: NA; cdr3_aa: CASSGGGGRTEAFF; cdr3_nt: TGTGCCAGTAGTGGGGGGGGGGGGCGCACTGAAGCTTTCTTT
clone_size: many; v_call: TRBV4-3; j_call: TRBJ2-1; d_call: TRBD2; cdr3_aa: CASSQLAGVNEQFF; cdr3_nt: TGCGCCAGCAGCCAACTAGCGGGGGTCAATGAGCAGTTCTTC
clone_size: NA; v_call: TRBV7-2; j_call: TRBJ2-5; d_call: NA; cdr3_aa: CASSLHYSLNRIGQETQYF; cdr3_nt: TGTGCCAGCAGCTTACATTACTCCCTCAACAGGATCGGCCAAGAGACCCAGTACTTC
clone_size: NA; v_call: TRBV6-1; j_call: TRBJ2-1; d_call: TRBD1; cdr3_aa: CASSDDRGLYNEQFF; cdr3_nt: TGTGCCAGCAGTGACGACAGGGGGCTTTACAATGAGCAGTTCTTC